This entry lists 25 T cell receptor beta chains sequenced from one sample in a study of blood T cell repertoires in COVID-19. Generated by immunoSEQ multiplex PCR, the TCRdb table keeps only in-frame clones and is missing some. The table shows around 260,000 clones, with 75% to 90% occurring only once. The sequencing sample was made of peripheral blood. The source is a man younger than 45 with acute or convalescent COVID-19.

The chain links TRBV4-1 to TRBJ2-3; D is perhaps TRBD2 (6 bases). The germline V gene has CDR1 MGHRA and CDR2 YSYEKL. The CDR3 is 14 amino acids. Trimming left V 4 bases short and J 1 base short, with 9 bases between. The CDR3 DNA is TGCGCCAGCAGCCGGGCTAGCGGCACAGATACGCAGTATTTT. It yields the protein CASSRASGTDTQYF.

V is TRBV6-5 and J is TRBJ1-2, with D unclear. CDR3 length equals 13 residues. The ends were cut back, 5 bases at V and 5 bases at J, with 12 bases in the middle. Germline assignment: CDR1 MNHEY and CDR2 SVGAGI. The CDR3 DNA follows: TGTGCCAGCAGTACCGGGAGAACGTATGGCTACACCTTC. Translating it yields CASSTGRTYGYTF.

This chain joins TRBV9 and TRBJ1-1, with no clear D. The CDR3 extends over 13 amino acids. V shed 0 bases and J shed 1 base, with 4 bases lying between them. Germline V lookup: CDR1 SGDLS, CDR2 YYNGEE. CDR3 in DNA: TGTGCCAGCAGCGTAGAGCCGAACACTGAAGCTTTCTTT. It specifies CASSVEPNTEAFF.

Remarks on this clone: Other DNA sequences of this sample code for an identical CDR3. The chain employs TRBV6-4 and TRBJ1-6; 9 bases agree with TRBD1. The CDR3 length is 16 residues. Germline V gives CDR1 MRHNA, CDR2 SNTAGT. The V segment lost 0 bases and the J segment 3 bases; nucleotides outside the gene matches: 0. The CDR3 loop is CASSDSTGGYNSPLHF. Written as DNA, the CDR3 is TGTGCCAGCAGTGACTCGACAGGGGGCTATAATTCACCCCTCCACTTT.

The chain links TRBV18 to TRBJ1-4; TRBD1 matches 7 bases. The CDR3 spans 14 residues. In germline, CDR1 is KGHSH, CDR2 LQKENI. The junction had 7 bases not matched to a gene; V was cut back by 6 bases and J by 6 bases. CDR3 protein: CASSTRQGDEKLFF. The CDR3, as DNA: TGTGCCAGCTCTACGCGACAGGGTGATGAAAAACTGTTTTTT.

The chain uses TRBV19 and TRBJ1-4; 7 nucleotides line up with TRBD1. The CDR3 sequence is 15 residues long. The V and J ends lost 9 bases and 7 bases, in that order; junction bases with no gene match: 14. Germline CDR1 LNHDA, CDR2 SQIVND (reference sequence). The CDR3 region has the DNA TGTGCCAGCCGATTAAGGGGACGACAGGGTGAAAAACTGTTTTTT. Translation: CASRLRGRQGEKLFF.

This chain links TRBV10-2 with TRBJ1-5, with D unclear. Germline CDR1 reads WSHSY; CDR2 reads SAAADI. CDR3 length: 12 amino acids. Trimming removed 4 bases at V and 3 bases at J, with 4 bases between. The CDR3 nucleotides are TGCGCCAGCAGTGGGGCCAATCAGCCCCAGCATTTT. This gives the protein CASSGANQPQHF.

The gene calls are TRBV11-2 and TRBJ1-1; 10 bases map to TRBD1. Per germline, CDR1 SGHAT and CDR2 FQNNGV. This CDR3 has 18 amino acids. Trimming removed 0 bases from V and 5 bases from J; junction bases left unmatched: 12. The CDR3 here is CASSLDLDRQGARTEAFF. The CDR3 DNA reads TGTGCCAGCAGCTTAGATCTTGACCGACAGGGGGCGAGAACTGAAGCTTTCTTT.

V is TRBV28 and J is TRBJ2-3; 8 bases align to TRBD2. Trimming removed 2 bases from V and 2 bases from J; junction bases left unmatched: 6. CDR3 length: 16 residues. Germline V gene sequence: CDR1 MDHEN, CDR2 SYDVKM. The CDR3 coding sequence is TGTGCCAGCAGTTTAACCGCGGGGGGACCCACAGATACGCAGTATTTT. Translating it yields CASSLTAGGPTDTQYF.

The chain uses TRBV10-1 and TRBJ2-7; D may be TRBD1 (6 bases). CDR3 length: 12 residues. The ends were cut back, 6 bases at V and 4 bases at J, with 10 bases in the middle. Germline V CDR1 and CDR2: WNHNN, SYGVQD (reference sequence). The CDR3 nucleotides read TGCGCCAGCAGATACAGGGATTACGAGCAGTACTTC. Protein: CASRYRDYEQYF.

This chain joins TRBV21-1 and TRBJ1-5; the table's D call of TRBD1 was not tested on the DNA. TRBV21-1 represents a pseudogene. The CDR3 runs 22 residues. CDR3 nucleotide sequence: TGTGCCAGCAGCAAATACCCAGTAGTTAGGGGGACAGGGGGTAAGGTAAATCAGCCCCAGCATTTT. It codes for CASSKYPVVRGTGGKVNQPQHF.

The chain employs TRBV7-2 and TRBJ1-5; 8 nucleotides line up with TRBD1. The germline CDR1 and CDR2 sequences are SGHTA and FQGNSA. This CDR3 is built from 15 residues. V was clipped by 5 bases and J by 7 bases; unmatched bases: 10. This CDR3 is CASSITAGGRQPQHF. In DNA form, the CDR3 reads TGTGCCAGCAGCATAACGGCAGGGGGCCGGCAGCCCCAGCATTTT.

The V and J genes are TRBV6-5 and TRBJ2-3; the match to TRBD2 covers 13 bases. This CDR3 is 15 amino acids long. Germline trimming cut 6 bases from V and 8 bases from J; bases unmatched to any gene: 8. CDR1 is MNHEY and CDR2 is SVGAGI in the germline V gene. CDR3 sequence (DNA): TGTGCCAGCAGCACGGGACTAGCGGGGAGGGGTACGCAGTATTTT. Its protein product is CASSTGLAGRGTQYF.

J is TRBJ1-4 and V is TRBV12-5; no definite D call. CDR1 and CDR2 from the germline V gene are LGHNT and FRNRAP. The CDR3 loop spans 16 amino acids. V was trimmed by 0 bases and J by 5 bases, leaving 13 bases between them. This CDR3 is CASGLVIGGVNEKLFF. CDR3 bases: TGTGCTAGTGGTTTGGTAATCGGAGGTGTCAATGAAAAACTGTTTTTT.

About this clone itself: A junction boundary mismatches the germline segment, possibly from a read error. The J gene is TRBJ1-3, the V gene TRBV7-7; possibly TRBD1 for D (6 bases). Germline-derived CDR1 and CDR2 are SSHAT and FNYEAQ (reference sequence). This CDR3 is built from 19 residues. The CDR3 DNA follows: TGTGCTAGCAGCTTATACCCCCCGGCTTGGGACAACTCTGGAAACACCATATATTTT. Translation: CASSLYPPAWDNSGNTIYF. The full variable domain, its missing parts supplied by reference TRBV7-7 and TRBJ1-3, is GAGVSQSPRYKVTKRGQDVTLRCDPISSHATLYWYQQALGQGPEFLTYFNYEAQPDKSGLPSDRFSAERPEGSISTLTIQRTEQRDSAMYRCASSLYPPAWDNSGNTIYFGEGSWLTVV.

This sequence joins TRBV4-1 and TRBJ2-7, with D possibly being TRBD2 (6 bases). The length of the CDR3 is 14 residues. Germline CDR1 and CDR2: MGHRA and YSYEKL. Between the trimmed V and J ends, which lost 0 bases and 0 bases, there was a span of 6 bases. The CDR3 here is CASSQDGSSYEQYF. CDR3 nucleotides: TGCGCCAGCAGCCAAGACGGGAGCTCCTACGAGCAGTACTTC.

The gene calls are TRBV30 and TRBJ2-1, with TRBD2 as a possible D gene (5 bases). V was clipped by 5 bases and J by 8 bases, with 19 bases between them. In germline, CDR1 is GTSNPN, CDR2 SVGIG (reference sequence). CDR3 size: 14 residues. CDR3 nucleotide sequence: TGTGCCTGGTCTCAACTAGTTAGTATCGATGAGCAGTTCTTC. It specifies CAWSQLVSIDEQFF.

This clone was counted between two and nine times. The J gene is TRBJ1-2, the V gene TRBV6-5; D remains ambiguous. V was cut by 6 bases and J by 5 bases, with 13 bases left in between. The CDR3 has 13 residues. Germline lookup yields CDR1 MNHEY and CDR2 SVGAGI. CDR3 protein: CASRQASGYGYTF. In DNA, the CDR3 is TGTGCCAGCAGGCAAGCGTCGGGATATGGCTACACCTTC.

The CDR3 spells CASSPRNLPGQVNTEAFF. The DNA for the CDR3 is TGTGCCAGCAGCCCGCGGAATTTACCTGGACAGGTGAACACTGAAGCTTTCTTT. This chain connects TRBV7-2 to TRBJ1-1; the match to TRBD1 covers 7 bases. Trimming at V came to 5 bases and at J to 0 bases, leaving 15 bases not matched to a gene. The CDR3 contains 18 residues. CDR1 is SGHTA, CDR2 FQGNSA, per germline.

CDR3 loop: CASRRLAGAPDYNEQFF. The CDR3 coding sequence is TGCGCCAGCAGGCGACTAGCGGGAGCCCCCGACTACAATGAGCAGTTCTTC. V usage is TRBV23-1 and J usage is TRBJ2-1; 12 bases line up with TRBD2. TRBV23-1 carries the ORF label, with uncertain function. The trim removed 6 bases at V and 3 bases at J, leaving 9 bases unmatched. The CDR3 is 17 amino acids.

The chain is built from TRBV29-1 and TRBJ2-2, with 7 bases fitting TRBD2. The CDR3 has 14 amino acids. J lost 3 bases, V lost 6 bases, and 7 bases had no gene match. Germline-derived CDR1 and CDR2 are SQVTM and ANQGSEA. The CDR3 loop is CSVLGGSHTGELFF. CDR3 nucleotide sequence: TGCAGCGTGCTAGGCGGGAGCCACACCGGGGAGCTGTTTTTT.

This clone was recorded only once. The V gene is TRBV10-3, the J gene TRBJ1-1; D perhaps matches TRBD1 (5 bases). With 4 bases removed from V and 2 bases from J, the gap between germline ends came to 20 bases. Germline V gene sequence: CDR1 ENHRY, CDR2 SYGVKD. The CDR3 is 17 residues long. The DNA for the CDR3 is TGTGCCATCAGTGGATCTGGGCATAGAGACAGAAACACTGAAGCTTTCTTT. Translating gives CAISGSGHRDRNTEAFF.

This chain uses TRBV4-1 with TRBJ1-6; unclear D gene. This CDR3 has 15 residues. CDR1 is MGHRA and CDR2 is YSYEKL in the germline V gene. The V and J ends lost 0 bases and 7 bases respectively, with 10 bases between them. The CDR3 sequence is CASSQEAQINSPLHF. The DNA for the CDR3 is TGCGCCAGCAGCCAAGAGGCTCAGATCAATTCACCCCTCCACTTT.

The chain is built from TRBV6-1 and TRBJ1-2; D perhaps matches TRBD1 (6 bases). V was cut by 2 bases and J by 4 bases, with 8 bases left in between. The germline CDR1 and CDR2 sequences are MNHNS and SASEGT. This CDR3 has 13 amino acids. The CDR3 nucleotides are TGTGCCAGCAGTGAACGGACAGCCTATGGCTACACCTTC. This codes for CASSERTAYGYTF.

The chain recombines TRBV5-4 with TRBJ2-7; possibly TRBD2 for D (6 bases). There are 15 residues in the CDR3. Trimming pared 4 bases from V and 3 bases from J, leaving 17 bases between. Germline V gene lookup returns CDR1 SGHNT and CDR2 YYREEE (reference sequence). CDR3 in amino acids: CASSRRGGYLYEQYF. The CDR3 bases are TGTGCCAGCAGCCGACGGGGAGGCTACCTCTACGAGCAGTACTTC.